Listed here are 9 T cell receptor beta chains from one sample, sequenced in a study of blood T cell repertoires in COVID-19. Repertoires were generated with immunoSEQ multiplex PCR, while TCRdb's copy carries only in-frame clones and drops some. The sample includes roughly 69,000 clones, 88% of them seen just once. Sample: peripheral blood. The receptors shown here come from a human donor in a cohort sampled during active COVID-19.

This chain joins TRBV5-4 and TRBJ1-2, with 11 positions matching TRBD1. The CDR3 totals 15 residues. With 0 bases clipped from V and 4 bases from J, the junction kept 2 bases outside the gene matches. Germline V gives CDR1 SGHNT, CDR2 YYREEE (reference sequence). Here the CDR3 DNA reads TGTGCCAGCAGCTTGGGTGGGACAGGGGGCTATGGCTACACCTTC. It codes for CASSLGGTGGYGYTF.

This sequence joins TRBV5-4 and TRBJ2-3; TRBD2 aligns across 7 bases. V trimming: 5 bases; J trimming: 4 bases; junction bases outside the gene matches: 13. CDR3 length: 16 amino acids. The germline CDR1 and CDR2 sequences are SGHNT and YYREEE (reference sequence). The DNA for the CDR3 is TGTGCCAGCAGTCTACCCGGACTAGAAGGAGCAGATACGCAGTATTTT. Encoded protein: CASSLPGLEGADTQYF.

V usage is TRBV3-1 (or the pseudogene TRBV3-2) and J usage is TRBJ1-2, with D hard to call. CDR1 is LGHDT, CDR2 YNNKEL, per germline (reference sequence). Between the trimmed V and J ends, which lost 4 bases and 1 base, there was a span of 19 bases. This CDR3 comprises 17 residues. The CDR3 nucleotides read TGTGCCAGCAGCCTCCCCCACCACCAGGCGAATAACTATGGCTACACCTTC. This encodes CASSLPHHQANNYGYTF.

V gene TRBV3-1 (or the pseudogene TRBV3-2) combines with J gene TRBJ2-1; perhaps TRBD1 as D (6 bases). The CDR3 extends over 18 amino acids. Germline V lookup: CDR1 LGHDT, CDR2 YNNKEL (reference sequence). V lost 4 bases, J lost 3 bases, and 22 bases lay in between. CDR3 DNA: TGTGCCAGCAGCCGGGCGTTAAACGGGACAAGGTTCTACAATGAGCAGTTCTTC. This gives the protein CASSRALNGTRFYNEQFF.

The V and J genes are TRBV6-5 and TRBJ2-1; weak D call: TRBD1 (7 bases). V was cut by 8 bases and J by 4 bases, with 15 bases left in between. The CDR3 is 14 residues long. CDR1 and CDR2 (germline): MNHEY, SVGAGI. CDR3 bases: TGTGCCAGCTGGGTGGCAGGGGGGTACAATGAGCAGTTCTTC. Its translation: CASWVAGGYNEQFF.

The chain uses TRBV28 and TRBJ2-7; tentatively, D is TRBD2 (6 bases). The CDR3 loop spans 15 amino acids. The germline V and J ends were trimmed by 4 bases and 0 bases, with 13 bases remaining between them. CDR1 is MDHEN, CDR2 SYDVKM, per germline. For the CDR3, the DNA is TGTGCCAGCAGTTCGGGACTCACGGGCTCCTACGAGCAGTACTTC. Its protein product is CASSSGLTGSYEQYF.

The rearrangement uses TRBV28 and TRBJ1-2, with D perhaps TRBD1 (6 bases). CDR3 length: 15 amino acids. Germline V lookup: CDR1 MDHEN, CDR2 SYDVKM. Between the trimmed V and J ends, which lost 2 bases and 3 bases, there was a span of 13 bases. In nucleotides, the CDR3 is TGTGCCAGCAGTTTACGGACAGCGGTTTACTATGGCTACACCTTC. As protein: CASSLRTAVYYGYTF.

The chain links TRBV18 to TRBJ2-7, with a tentative D call TRBD1 (5 bases). The germline V gene has CDR1 KGHSH and CDR2 LQKENI. The CDR3 has 14 amino acids. V lost 3 bases to trimming and J lost 4 bases, with 13 bases between them. The CDR3 nucleotides read TGTGCCAGCTCACCCCCAGGGCTGGGATACGAGCAGTACTTC. It is translated as CASSPPGLGYEQYF.

This clone has just a few counts. The genes are TRBV10-2 and TRBJ2-7, with 10 bases aligning to TRBD1. The CDR3 covers 15 residues. V lost 5 bases and J lost 3; bases outside the gene matches: 7. Germline lookup yields CDR1 WSHSY and CDR2 SAAADI. The CDR3 spells CASSSKTGGLYEQYF. CDR3 coding DNA: TGCGCCAGCAGTTCTAAGACAGGGGGCCTCTACGAGCAGTACTTC.